This T cell receptor (beta chain) originates from a study of vaccination effects on CD4 cells after COVID-19. Across the study: Among convalescent patients, two provided samples 16 days and one week before vaccination. Study conclusions and caveats: Vaccine- and infection-induced clones showed marked clonal contraction late following vaccination.

Produced via immunoSEQ multiplex PCR; TCRdb's table is partial and in-frame only. The sample contains tens of thousands of clones, around 72% of which appear only once. Notes on this clone: The antigen remains unidentified.

CD4+ T cells specific for antigen were expanded with viral peptide pools by the ViraFEST assay before sequencing. The culture ran for roughly 10 days before CD4+ T cells were isolated. A positive SARS-CoV-2 PCR test fell between March and December 2020. The culture medium for a few million PBMC per well included roughly 10 IU/ml IL-2 and about 9.1 ug/ml peptides. On days 3 and 7, fresh IL-2 medium replaced half the medium. CDR3 length: 15 residues. Per germline, CDR1 MDHEN and CDR2 SYDVKM. The junction had 17 bases not matched to a gene; V was cut back by 5 bases and J by 13 bases. Source: CD4+ T cells from PBMCs cultured with HCoV-NL63 spike peptides, taken before COVID-19 vaccination. J is TRBJ1-1 and V is TRBV28; 9 bases align to TRBD1. The sequence was obtained from a human donor who had a prior SARS-CoV-2 infection. As DNA, the CDR3 is TGTGCCAGCAGTCTAAAGGGACCGGACAGGGGCCTAGGTTTCTTT. As protein: CASSLKGPDRGLGFF.